This T cell receptor (beta chain) was profiled in a study of blood T cell repertoires in COVID-19. This clone has only one observation. The CDR3 has 13 amino acids. Germline loops: CDR1 MNHEY, CDR2 SVGAGI. V lost 0 bases and J 5 bases, leaving 7 bases between the germline ends. Clones were read by immunoSEQ multiplex PCR, and TCRdb kept only the in-frame ones, dropping some. The sample shows some 26,000 clones, approximately 76% of them seen only once. The sample taken for sequencing was peripheral blood. The TCR originated in a man aged 65 to 79 with acute or convalescent COVID-19. The chain uses TRBV6-5 and TRBJ2-5, with TRBD2 as a possible D gene (5 bases). The CDR3 protein is CASSYSRVETQYF. The CDR3 DNA reads as TGTGCCAGCAGTTACTCGAGGGTGGAGACCCAGTACTTC.